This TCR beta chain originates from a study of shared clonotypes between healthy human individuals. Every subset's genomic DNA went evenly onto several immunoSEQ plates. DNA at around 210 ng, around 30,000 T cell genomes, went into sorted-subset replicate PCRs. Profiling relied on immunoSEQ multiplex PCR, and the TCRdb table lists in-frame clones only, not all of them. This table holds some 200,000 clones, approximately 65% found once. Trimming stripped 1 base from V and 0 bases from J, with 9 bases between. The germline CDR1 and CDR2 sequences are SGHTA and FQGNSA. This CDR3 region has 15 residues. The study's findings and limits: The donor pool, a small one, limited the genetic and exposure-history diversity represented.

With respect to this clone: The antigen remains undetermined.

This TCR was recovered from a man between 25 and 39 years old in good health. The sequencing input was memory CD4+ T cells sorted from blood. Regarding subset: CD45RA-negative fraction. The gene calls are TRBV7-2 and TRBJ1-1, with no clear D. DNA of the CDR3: TGTGCCAGCAGCTTAGTCTCGGGGATGAACACTGAAGCTTTCTTT. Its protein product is CASSLVSGMNTEAFF. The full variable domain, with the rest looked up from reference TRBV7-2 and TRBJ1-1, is GAGVSQSPSNKVTEKGKDVELRCDPISGHTALYWYRQSLGQGLEFLIYFQGNSAPDKSGLPSDRFSAERTGGSVSTLTIQRTQQEDSAVYLCASSLVSGMNTEAFFGQGTRLTVV.